The TCR beta chain described here comes from a study of cytomegalovirus exposure and HLA in healthy donors. Background on the study: Among about 400 genotyped donors, around 82% fell in the Caucasian-associated ancestry cluster.

Unmatched junction bases numbered 10, after V lost 3 bases and J lost 2 bases. The CDR3 extends over 19 amino acids. Germline loops: CDR1 SGHAT, CDR2 FQDESV (reference sequence). Study-wide results and caveats: V- and J-gene trimming in TCR beta was tied to a missense DCLRE1C variant by an analysis performed later. Most of the CMV-associated TCR beta chains (in a later analysis) appeared to be HLA-restricted. The only immune exposure information that was available was CMV serostatus.

Both 60 Vbeta primers and 13 Jbeta primers went into the PCR. The protocol was immunoSEQ multiplex PCR, while the TCRdb copy is restricted to in-frame clones and leaves out a portion. The table has under 200,000 clones, over 70% seen once. With respect to this clone: The antigen remains unidentified.

This receptor was obtained from a woman aged 45-65 years in good health and CMV-seronegative. The sample was PBMCs. The chain employs TRBV11-1 and TRBJ2-2; TRBD2 agrees at 12 bases. CDR3 amino acids: CASSFLGLAGGSNTGELFF. CDR3 DNA: TGTGCCAGCAGCTTTCTCGGCCTAGCGGGAGGGAGTAACACCGGGGAGCTGTTTTTT. The full variable domain, completed using reference TRBV11-1 and TRBJ2-2, is EAEVAQSPRYKITEKSQAVAFWCDPISGHATLYWYRQILGQGPELLVQFQDESVVDDSQLPKDRFSAERLKGVDSTLKIQPAELGDSAMYLCASSFLGLAGGSNTGELFFGEGSRLTVL.